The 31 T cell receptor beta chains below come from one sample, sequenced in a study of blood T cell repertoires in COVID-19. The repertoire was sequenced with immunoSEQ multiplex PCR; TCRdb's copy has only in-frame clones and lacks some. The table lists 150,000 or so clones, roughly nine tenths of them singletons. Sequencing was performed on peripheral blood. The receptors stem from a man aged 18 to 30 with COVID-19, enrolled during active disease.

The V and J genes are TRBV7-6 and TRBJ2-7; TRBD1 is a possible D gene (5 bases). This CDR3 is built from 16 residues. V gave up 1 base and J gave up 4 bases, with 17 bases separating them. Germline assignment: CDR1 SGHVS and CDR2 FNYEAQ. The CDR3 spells CASSLGGEAVFYEQYF. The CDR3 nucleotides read TGTGCCAGCAGCTTAGGGGGCGAGGCGGTATTTTACGAGCAGTACTTC.

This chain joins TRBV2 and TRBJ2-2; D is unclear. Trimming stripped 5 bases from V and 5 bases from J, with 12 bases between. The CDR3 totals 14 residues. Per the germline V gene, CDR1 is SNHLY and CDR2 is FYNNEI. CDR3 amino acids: CASSPSLVTGELFF. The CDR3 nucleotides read TGTGCCAGCAGTCCCAGTCTAGTTACCGGGGAGCTGTTTTTT. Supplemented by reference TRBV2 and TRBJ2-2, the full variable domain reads EPEVTQTPSHQVTQMGQEVILRCVPISNHLYFYWYRQILGQKVEFLVSFYNNEISEKSEIFDDQFSVERPDGSNFTLKIRSTKLEDSAMYFCASSPSLVTGELFFGEGSRLTVL.

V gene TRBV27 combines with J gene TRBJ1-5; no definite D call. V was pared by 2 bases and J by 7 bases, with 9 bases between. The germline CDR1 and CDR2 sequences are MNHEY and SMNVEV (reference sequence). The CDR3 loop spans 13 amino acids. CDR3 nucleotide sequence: TGTGCCAGCAGTTTAGGAGGTCACCAGCCCCAGCATTTT. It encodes CASSLGGHQPQHF.

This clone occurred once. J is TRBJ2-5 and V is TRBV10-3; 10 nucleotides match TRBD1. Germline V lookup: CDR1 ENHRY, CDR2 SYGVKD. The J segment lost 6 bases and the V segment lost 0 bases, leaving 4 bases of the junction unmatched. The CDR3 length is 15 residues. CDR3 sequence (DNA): TGTGCCATCAGTGAGTCGACAGGGGGCGCGAAGACCCAGTACTTC. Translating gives CAISESTGGAKTQYF.

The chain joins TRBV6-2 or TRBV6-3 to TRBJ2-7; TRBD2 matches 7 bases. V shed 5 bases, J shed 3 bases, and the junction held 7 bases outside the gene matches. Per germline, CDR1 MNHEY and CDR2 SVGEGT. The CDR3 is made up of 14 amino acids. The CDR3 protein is CASSQWEGRYEQYF. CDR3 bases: TGTGCCAGCAGTCAGTGGGAGGGCCGCTACGAGCAGTACTTC.

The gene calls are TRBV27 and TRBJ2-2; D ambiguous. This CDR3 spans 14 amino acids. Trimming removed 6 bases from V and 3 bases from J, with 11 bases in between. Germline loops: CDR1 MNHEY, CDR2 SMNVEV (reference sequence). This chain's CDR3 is CASSWLGDTGELFF. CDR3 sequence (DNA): TGTGCCAGCAGCTGGCTAGGAGACACCGGGGAGCTGTTTTTT.

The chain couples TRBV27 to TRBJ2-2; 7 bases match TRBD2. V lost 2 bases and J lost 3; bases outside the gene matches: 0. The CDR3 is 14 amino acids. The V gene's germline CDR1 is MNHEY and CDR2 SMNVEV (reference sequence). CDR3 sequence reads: CASSLAGDTGELFF. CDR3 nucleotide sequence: TGTGCCAGCAGTTTAGCGGGAGACACCGGGGAGCTGTTTTTT.

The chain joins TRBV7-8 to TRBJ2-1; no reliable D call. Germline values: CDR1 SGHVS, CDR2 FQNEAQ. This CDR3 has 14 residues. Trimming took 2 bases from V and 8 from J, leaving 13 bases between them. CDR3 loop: CASSLTPPLDEQFF. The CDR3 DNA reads TGTGCCAGCAGCTTAACTCCGCCCCTCGATGAGCAGTTCTTC.

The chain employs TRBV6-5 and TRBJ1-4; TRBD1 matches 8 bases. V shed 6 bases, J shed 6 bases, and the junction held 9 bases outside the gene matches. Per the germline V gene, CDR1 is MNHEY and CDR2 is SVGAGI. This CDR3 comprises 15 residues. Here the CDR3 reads CASRRQGRTDEKLFF. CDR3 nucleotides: TGTGCCAGCAGAAGACAGGGGAGAACGGATGAAAAACTGTTTTTT.

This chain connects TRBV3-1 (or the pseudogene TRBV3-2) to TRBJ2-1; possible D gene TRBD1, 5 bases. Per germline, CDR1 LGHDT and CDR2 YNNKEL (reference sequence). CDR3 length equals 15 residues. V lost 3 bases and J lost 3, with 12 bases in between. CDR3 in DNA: TGTGCCAGCAGCCACGACAGCTCCCACTACAATGAGCAGTTCTTC. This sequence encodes CASSHDSSHYNEQFF.

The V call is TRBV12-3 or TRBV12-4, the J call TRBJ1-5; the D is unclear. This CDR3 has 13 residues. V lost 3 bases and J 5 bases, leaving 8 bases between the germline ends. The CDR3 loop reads CASSLGAYQPQHF. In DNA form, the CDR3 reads TGTGCCAGCAGTTTGGGAGCCTATCAGCCCCAGCATTTT.

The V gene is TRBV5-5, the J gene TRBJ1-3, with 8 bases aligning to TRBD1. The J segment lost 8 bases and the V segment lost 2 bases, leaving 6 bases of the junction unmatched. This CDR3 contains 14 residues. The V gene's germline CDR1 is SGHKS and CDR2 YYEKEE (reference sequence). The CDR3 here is CASSFSTGADTIYF. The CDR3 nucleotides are TGTGCCAGCAGCTTCTCGACAGGGGCGGACACCATATATTTT.

CDR3 residues: CASSEFGGRGHETQYF. The CDR3 region has the DNA TGTGCCAGCAGTGAATTCGGGGGCAGGGGGCATGAGACCCAGTACTTC. The chain combines TRBV25-1 with TRBJ2-5, with TRBD1 matching 8 bases. The trim removed 1 base at V and 5 bases at J, leaving 9 bases unmatched. CDR1 is MGHDK, CDR2 SYGVNS, per germline. CDR3 length equals 16 residues.

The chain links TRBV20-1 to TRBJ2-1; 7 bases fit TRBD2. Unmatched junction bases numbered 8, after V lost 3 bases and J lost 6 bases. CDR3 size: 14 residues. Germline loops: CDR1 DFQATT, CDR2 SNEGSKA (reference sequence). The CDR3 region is CSASKASGPNEQFF. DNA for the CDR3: TGCAGTGCTAGTAAGGCTAGCGGACCCAATGAGCAGTTCTTC.

Here the CDR3 reads CASSPPGGNTEAFF. Written as DNA, the CDR3 is TGTGCCAGCAGCCCCCCGGGAGGGAACACTGAAGCTTTCTTT. The genes are TRBV9 and TRBJ1-1; D remains ambiguous. The CDR3 sequence is 14 residues long. The germline V gene has CDR1 SGDLS and CDR2 YYNGEE. Trimming removed 4 bases at V and 1 base at J, with 11 bases between.

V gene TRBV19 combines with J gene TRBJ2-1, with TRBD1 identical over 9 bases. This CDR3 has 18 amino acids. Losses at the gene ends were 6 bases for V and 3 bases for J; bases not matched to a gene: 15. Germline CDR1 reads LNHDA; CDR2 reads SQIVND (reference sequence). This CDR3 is CASSGDREPVSYYNEQFF. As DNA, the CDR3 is TGTGCCAGTAGCGGGGACAGGGAGCCAGTGTCGTACTACAATGAGCAGTTCTTC.

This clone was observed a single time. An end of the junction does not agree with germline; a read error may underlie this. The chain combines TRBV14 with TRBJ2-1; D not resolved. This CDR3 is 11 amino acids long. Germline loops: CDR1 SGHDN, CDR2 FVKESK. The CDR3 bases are TGTGCCAGCAGCTCCAACAATGAGCAGTTCTTC. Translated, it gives CASSSNNEQFF.

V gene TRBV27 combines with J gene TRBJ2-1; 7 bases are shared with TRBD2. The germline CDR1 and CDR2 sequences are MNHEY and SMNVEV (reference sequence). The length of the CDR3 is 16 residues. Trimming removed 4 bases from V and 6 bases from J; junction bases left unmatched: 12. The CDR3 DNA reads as TGTGCCAGCAGTTCCCTGGGGGGAGGGCGACGCAATGAGCAGTTCTTC. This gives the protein CASSSLGGGRRNEQFF.

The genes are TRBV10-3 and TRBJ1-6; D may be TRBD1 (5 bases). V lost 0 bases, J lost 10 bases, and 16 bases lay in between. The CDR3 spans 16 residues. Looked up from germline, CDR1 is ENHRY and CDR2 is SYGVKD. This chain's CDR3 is CAISESSRASGSPLHF. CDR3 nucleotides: TGTGCCATCAGTGAGTCGTCCAGGGCCTCTGGGTCACCCCTCCACTTT.

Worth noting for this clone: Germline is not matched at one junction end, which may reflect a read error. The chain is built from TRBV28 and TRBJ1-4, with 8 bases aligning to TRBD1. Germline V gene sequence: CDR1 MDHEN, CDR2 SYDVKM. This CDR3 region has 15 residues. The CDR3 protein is CASSSTGEGVRKLLF. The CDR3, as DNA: TGTGCCAGCAGCTCGACAGGGGAGGGAGTTCGAAAACTGCTTTTT.

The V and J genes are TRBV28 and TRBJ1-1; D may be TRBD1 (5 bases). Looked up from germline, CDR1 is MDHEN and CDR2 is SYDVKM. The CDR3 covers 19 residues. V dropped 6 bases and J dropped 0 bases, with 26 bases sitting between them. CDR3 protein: CASSIKSRLLGVMNTEAFF. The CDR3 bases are TGTGCCAGCAGCATAAAATCGAGGCTGCTAGGGGTTATGAACACTGAAGCTTTCTTT.

The CDR3 DNA is TGTGCCAGCAGCCAAAAACTATCCTACGAGCAGTACTTC. It is translated as CASSQKLSYEQYF. This sequence joins TRBV28 and TRBJ2-7; D gene uncertain. The V end was cut by 6 bases, the J end by 1 base, with 10 bases between. There are 13 residues in the CDR3. CDR1 is MDHEN and CDR2 is SYDVKM in the germline V gene. The full variable domain, in which reference TRBV28 and TRBJ2-7 provide the parts outside the CDR3, is DVKVTQSSRYLVKRTGEKVFLECVQDMDHENMFWYRQDPGLGLRLIYFSYDVKMKEKGDIPEGYSVSREKKERFSLILESASTNQTSMYLCASSQKLSYEQYFGPGTRLTVT.

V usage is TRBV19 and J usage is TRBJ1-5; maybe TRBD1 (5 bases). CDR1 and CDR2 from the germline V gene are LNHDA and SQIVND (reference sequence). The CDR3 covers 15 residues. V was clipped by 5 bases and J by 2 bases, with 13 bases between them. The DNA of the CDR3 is TGTGCCAGTAGTGTTACAGGAGCTGGCAATCAGCCCCAGCATTTT. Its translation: CASSVTGAGNQPQHF. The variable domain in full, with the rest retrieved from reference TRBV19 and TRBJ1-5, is DGGITQSPKYLFRKEGQNVTLSCEQNLNHDAMYWYRQDPGQGLRLIYYSQIVNDFQKGDIAEGYSVSREKKESFPLTVTSAQKNPTAFYLCASSVTGAGNQPQHFGDGTRLSIL.

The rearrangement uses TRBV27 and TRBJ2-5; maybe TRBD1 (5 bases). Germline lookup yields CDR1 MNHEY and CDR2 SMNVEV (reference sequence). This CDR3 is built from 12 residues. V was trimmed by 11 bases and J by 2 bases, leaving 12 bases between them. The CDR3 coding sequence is TGTGCCGGGGCGGTCGAACAAGAGACCCAGTACTTC. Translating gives CAGAVEQETQYF.

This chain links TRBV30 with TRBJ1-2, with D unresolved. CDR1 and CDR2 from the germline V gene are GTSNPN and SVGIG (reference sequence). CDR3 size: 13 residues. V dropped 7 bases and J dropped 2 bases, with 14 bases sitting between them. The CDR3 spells CASTTVENYGYTF. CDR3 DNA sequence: TGTGCCTCAACAACAGTTGAGAACTATGGCTACACCTTC.

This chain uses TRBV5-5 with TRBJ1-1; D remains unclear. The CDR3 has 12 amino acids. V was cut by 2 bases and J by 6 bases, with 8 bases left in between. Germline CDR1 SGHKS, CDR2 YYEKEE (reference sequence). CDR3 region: CASSFVGSEAFF. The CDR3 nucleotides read TGTGCCAGCAGCTTTGTCGGTTCTGAAGCTTTCTTT.

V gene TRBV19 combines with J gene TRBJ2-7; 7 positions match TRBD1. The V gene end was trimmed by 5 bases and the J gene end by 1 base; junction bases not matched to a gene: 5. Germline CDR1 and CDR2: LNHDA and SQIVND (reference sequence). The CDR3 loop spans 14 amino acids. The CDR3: CASSFRQGSYEQYF. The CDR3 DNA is TGTGCCAGTAGTTTCCGACAGGGATCCTACGAGCAGTACTTC.

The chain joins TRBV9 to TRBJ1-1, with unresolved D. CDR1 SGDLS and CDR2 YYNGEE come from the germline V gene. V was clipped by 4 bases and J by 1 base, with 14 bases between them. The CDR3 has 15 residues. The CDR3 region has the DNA TGTGCCAGCAGCTTAGGCAGTGGTACGAACACTGAAGCTTTCTTT. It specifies CASSLGSGTNTEAFF.

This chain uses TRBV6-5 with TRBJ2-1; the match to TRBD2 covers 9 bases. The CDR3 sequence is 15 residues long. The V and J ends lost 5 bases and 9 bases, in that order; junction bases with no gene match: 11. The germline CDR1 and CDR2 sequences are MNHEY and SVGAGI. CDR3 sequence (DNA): TGTGCCAGCAGTCCCCTGGGGACTAGCATTCGTGAGCAGTTCTTC. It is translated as CASSPLGTSIREQFF.

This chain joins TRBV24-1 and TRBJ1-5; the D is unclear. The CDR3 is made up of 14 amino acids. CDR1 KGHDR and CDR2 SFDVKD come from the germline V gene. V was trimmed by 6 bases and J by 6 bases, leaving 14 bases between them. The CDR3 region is CATSPAFTGQPQHF. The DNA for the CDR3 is TGTGCCACCAGTCCTGCGTTCACGGGTCAGCCCCAGCATTTT.

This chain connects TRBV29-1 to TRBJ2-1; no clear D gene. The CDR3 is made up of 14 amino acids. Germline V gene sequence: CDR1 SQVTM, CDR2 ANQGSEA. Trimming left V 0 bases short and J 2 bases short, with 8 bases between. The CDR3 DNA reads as TGCAGCGTTGAAGACTCTTATCCCTACAATGAGCAGTTCTTC. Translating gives CSVEDSYPYNEQFF.